The T cell receptor beta chain under discussion was sequenced for a study of blood T cell repertoires in COVID-19. Study-wide context: From T cells, B-cell-depleted T cells, or PBMCs came the material, which was cDNA or gDNA.

Per the study methods: Estimation of nucleated cell counts relied on the amplification of reference gene primers. Libraries were prepared by immunoSEQ multiplex PCR; TCRdb keeps only in-frame clonotypes and omits some of them. That table furnishes V, J and clone size, whereas the DNA furnished D and trimming. Among about 200,000 clones, 80% to 90% were seen once, and the ten largest hold about 5%. This CDR3 spans 12 amino acids. Between the trimmed V and J ends, which lost 8 bases and 6 bases, there was a span of 14 bases. The receptor was derived from a woman of 80 years or more with acute or convalescent COVID-19. The J gene is TRBJ2-7, the V gene TRBV12-3 or TRBV12-4; D possibly corresponds to TRBD1 (6 bases). Sequencing used peripheral blood. The CDR3 loop reads CASQTGTREQYF. In DNA, the CDR3 is TGTGCCAGCCAAACAGGGACCCGCGAGCAGTACTTC.